This TCR beta chain was recovered during a study of blood T cell repertoires in COVID-19. Study details: COVID-19 samples from acute and convalescent phases originated in the United States, Italy and Spain. The analysed material was cDNA or gDNA that came from T cells, B-cell-depleted T cells, or PBMCs.

The CDR3 spans 20 residues. CDR1 is LNHNV and CDR2 is YYDKDF in the germline V gene (reference sequence). V was clipped by 0 bases and J by 7 bases; unmatched bases: 22. The assay was immunoSEQ multiplex PCR, and TCRdb's table has in-frame clones only and misses some. The repertoire holds tens of thousands of clones, with about 87% as singletons. The J gene is TRBJ2-7, the V gene TRBV15, with TRBD2 matching over 9 bases. The TCR was taken from a man aged 35-49 years with COVID-19, enrolled during active disease. The sequencing sample was made of peripheral blood. Here the CDR3 DNA reads TGTGCCACCAGCAGAGATAGGGGGCTAGCGGGACGCTCCGCCCTTTGGGAGCAGTACTTC. This codes for CATSRDRGLAGRSALWEQYF.